The present entry profiles one T cell receptor beta chain with its context. This table comes from immunoSEQ multiplex PCR, and its TCRdb copy is limited to in-frame clones, with some not included. The sample lists about 30,000 clones; less than 90% were seen once. With 4 bases clipped from V and 5 bases from J, the junction kept 11 bases outside the gene matches. Germline V gene sequence: CDR1 MNHEY, CDR2 SMNVEV (reference sequence). The CDR3 runs to 15 residues. The data were obtained in a study of sequential checkpoint blockade in melanoma. At the level of the study: Patients were randomized 1:1 to nivolumab-then-ipilimumab or ipilimumab-then-nivolumab first-line.

Treatment in this sample: randomized to nivolumab then ipilimumab (arm A) or the reverse (arm B). None of the patients previously received DNA-damaging chemotherapy. Sorted cells were live CD3+CD8+, lacking CD19 and CD56, from PBMCs. The TCR comes from a human donor with melanoma. The rearrangement joins TRBV27 to TRBJ2-7, with TRBD2 matching 7 bases. Sequencing used CD8+ T cells sorted from blood (inferred from file names), obtained from a patient given nivolumab and ipilimumab in sequence. The CDR3 sequence is CASSWGWGRGNEQYF. CDR3 nucleotide sequence: TGTGCCAGCAGTTGGGGTTGGGGGAGGGGAAACGAGCAGTACTTC.